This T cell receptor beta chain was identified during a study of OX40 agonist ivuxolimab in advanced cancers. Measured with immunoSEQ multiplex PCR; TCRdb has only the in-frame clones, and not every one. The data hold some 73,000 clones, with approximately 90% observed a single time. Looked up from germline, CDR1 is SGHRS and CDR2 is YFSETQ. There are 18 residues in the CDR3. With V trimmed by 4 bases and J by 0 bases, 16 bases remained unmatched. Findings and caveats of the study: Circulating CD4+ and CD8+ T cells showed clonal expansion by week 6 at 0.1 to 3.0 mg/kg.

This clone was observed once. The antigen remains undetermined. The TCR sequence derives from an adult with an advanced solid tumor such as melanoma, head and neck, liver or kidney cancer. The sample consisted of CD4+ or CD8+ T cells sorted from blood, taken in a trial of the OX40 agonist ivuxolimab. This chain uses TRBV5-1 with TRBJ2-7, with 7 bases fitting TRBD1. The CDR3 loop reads CASSEPEKQGISSYEQYF. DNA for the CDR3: TGCGCCAGCAGCGAACCAGAGAAACAGGGGATTTCCTCCTACGAGCAGTACTTC.